This is a list of T cell receptor beta chains from one sample in a study of T-cell reconstitution after alpha-beta-depleted transplantation in children. Via MiXCR, TCRdb re-called the PCR reads, giving one row per CDR3 protein. The table has approximately 350,000 distinct CDR3 sequences, 15% to 20% seen once. The sample in question was PBMCs, mostly from graft donor cells, obtained 360 days after TCRalphabeta/CD19-depleted stem cell transplant. The receptors shown here come from a male patient under 10 years old who had a stem cell transplant for acute lymphoblastic leukemia, so the T cells may come from the graft donor. The CDR3 runs from the conserved cysteine through the conserved F or W. The D gene is left open where the match is weak. Size is omitted from some rows. Given values are once, few, many or a class for expanded clones.

v_gene	abundance	j_gene	d_gene	CDR3aa	CDR3nt
TRBV20-1	many	TRBJ1-2	.	CSARQGKANYGYTF	TGCAGTGCTCGCCAGGGGAAGGCTAACTATGGCTACACCTTC
TRBV11-2	few	TRBJ2-7	TRBD2	CASSLGSGTSGSSGYEQYF	TGTGCCAGCAGCTTAGGTTCCGGGACTAGCGGGAGTTCTGGGTACGAGCAGTACTTC
TRBV5-1	.	TRBJ2-3	TRBD2	CASSLAASGGPGDTQYF	TGCGCCAGCAGCTTGGCGGCTAGCGGGGGCCCCGGCGATACGCAGTATTTT
TRBV19	few	TRBJ2-3	.	CASSSHRRDTQYF	TGTGCCAGTAGTTCCCACAGACGTGATACGCAGTATTTT
TRBV20-1	few	TRBJ2-1	TRBD2	CSAGTSPYNEQFF	TGCAGTGCTGGGACTAGCCCCTACAATGAGCAGTTCTTC
TRBV7-2	.	TRBJ2-5	.	CASSPAATVETQYF	TGTGCCAGCAGCCCGGCCGCTACGGTGGAGACCCAGTACTTC
TRBV2	.	TRBJ1-5	.	CASSETGRYSNQPQHF	TGTGCCAGCAGTGAAACAGGGCGCTATAGCAATCAGCCCCAGCATTTT
TRBV5-1	.	TRBJ2-1	.	CASSSSGGRTYNEQFF	TGCGCCAGCAGCTCATCTGGCGGTCGAACTTACAATGAGCAGTTCTTC
TRBV5-1	.	TRBJ1-1	TRBD1	CASSSHGQGSELFDTEAFF	TGCGCCAGCAGCAGCCATGGACAGGGGTCTGAGTTGTTTGACACTGAAGCTTTCTTT
TRBV20-1	.	TRBJ1-1	.	CSARGGDPEAFF	TGCAGTGCTAGAGGTGGTGATCCTGAAGCTTTCTTT
TRBV28	few	TRBJ2-1	.	CASSPEGLPPENEQFF	TGTGCCAGCAGTCCCGAGGGTCTTCCCCCCGAAAATGAGCAGTTCTTC
TRBV12-3/TRBV12-4	few	TRBJ2-3	.	CASSRRNLDTQYF	TGTGCCAGCAGCCGGAGGAACTTGGATACGCAGTATTTT
TRBV27	many	TRBJ1-1	.	CASSPLGGWTEAFF	TGTGCCAGCAGTCCCCTTGGGGGCTGGACTGAAGCTTTCTTT
TRBV7-8	many	TRBJ2-7	TRBD2	CASSFGTRISYEQYF	TGTGCCAGCAGCTTCGGGACTAGGATCTCCTACGAGCAGTACTTC
TRBV27	few	TRBJ2-6	.	CASSLLGANVLTF	TGTGCCAGCAGTCTATTAGGGGCCAACGTCCTGACTTTC
TRBV5-5	.	TRBJ2-4	.	CASSLRWDDSAKNIQYF	TGTGCCAGCAGCTTGAGGTGGGATGATTCGGCCAAAAACATTCAGTACTTC
TRBV12-3/TRBV12-4	few	TRBJ2-7	TRBD1	CASSFDRAEEYF	TGTGCCAGCAGTTTCGACAGGGCCGAAGAGTACTTC
TRBV28	.	TRBJ2-3	TRBD1	CASSGWGQLSTDTQYF	TGTGCCAGCAGTGGCTGGGGACAGCTTAGCACAGATACGCAGTATTTT
TRBV5-1	.	TRBJ2-7	.	CASSLGPTGEEQYF	TGCGCCAGCAGCTTGGGACCGACAGGTGAAGAGCAGTACTTC
TRBV5-5	.	TRBJ2-2	.	CASKEGSRNTGELFF	TGTGCCAGCAAGGAGGGTTCGAGGAACACCGGGGAGCTGTTTTTT
TRBV7-2	.	TRBJ1-1	.	CASSFQAIGGVNTEAFF	TGTGCCAGCAGCTTTCAGGCAATCGGGGGCGTGAACACTGAAGCTTTCTTT
TRBV7-2	.	TRBJ2-5	.	CASSLATGTQYF	TGTGCCAGCAGCTTAGCGACGGGGACCCAGTACTTC
TRBV20-1	.	TRBJ2-3	TRBD1	CSATPDRVPYDTQYF	TGCAGTGCTACACCGGACAGGGTCCCTTACGATACGCAGTATTTT